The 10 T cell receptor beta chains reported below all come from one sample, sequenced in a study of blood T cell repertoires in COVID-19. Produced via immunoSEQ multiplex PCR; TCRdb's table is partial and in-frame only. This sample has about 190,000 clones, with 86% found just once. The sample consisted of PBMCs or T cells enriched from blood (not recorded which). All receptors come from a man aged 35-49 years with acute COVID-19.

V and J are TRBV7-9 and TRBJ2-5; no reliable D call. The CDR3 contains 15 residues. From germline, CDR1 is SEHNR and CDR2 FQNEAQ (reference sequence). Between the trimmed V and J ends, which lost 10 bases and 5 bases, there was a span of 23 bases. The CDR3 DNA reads TGTGCCACCTCTCCGCATACCGTAGAGTCGGAGACCCAGTACTTC. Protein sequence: CATSPHTVESETQYF.

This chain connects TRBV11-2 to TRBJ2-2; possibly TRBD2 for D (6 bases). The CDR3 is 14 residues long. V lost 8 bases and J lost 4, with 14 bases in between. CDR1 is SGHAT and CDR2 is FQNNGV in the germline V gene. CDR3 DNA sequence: TGTGCCAGCGGCCCGGAGGGATTCACCGGGGAGCTGTTTTTT. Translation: CASGPEGFTGELFF.

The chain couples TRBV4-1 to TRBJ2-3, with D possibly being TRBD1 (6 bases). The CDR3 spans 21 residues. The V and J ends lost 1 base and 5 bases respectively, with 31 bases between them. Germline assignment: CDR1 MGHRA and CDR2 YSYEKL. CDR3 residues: CASSQGRPSPGFLGAQDTQYF. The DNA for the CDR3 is TGCGCCAGCAGCCAAGGTCGGCCCTCCCCCGGGTTCTTGGGGGCCCAAGATACGCAGTATTTT.

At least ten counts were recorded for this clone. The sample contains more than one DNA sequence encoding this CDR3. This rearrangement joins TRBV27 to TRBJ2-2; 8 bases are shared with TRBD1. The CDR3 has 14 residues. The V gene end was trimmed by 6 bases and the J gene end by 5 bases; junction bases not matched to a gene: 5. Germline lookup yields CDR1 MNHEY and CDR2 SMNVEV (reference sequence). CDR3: CASRRTGWTGELFF. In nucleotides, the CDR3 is TGTGCCAGCAGGAGGACAGGGTGGACCGGGGAGCTGTTTTTT.

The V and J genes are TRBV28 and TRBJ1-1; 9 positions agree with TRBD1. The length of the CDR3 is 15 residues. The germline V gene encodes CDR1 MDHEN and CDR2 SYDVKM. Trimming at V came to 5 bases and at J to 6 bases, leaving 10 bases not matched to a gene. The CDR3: CASSPYRGRDPEAFF. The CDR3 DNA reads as TGTGCCAGCAGTCCGTACAGGGGGCGGGACCCTGAAGCTTTCTTT.

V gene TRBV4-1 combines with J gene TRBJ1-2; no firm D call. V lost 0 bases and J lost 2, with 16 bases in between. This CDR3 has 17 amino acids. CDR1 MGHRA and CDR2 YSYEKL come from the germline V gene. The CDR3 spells CASSQDEKRRENYGYTF. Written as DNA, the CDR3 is TGCGCCAGCAGCCAAGACGAAAAACGTCGGGAAAACTATGGCTACACCTTC.

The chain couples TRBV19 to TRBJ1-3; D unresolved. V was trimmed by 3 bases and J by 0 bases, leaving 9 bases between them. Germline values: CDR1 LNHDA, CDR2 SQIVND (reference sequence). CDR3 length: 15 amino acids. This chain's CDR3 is CASSISINSGNTIYF. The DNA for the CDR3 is TGTGCCAGTAGTATTTCCATCAACTCTGGAAACACCATATATTTT. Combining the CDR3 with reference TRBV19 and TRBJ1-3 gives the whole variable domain DGGITQSPKYLFRKEGQNVTLSCEQNLNHDAMYWYRQDPGQGLRLIYYSQIVNDFQKGDIAEGYSVSREKKESFPLTVTSAQKNPTAFYLCASSISINSGNTIYFGEGSWLTVV.

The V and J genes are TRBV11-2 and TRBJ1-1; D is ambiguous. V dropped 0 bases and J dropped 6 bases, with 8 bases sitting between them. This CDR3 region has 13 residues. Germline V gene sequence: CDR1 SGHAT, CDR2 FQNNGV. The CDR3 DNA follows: TGTGCCAGCAGCTTAGAACGAGGTTCTGAAGCTTTCTTT. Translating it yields CASSLERGSEAFF.

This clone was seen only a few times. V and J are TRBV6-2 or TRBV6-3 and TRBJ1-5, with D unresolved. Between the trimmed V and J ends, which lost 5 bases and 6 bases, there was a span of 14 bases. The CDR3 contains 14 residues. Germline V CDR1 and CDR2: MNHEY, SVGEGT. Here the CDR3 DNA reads TGTGCCAGCAGTGACCGATCAGCGAGTCAGCCCCAGCATTTT. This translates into CASSDRSASQPQHF.

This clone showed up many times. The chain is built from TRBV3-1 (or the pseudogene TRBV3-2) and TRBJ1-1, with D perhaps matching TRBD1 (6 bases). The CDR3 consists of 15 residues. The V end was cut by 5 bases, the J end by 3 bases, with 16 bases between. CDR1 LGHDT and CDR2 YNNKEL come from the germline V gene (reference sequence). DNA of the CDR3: TGTGCCAGCAGCTTAAGGGGGATAGAGGACACTGAAGCTTTCTTT. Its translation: CASSLRGIEDTEAFF.